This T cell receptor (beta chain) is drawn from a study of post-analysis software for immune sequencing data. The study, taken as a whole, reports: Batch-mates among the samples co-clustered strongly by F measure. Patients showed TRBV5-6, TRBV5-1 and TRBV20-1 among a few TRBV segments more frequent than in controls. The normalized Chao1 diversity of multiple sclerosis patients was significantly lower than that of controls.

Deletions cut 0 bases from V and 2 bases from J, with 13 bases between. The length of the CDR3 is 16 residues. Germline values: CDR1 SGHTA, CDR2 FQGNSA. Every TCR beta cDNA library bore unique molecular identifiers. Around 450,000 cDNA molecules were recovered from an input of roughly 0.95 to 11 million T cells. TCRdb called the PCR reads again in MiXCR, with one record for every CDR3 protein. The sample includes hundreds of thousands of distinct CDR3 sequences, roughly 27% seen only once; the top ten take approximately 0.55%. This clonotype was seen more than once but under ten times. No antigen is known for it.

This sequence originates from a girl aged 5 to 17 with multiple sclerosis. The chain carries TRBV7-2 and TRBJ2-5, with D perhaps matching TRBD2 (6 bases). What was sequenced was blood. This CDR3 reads CASSLAPWRGQETQYF. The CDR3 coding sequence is TGTGCCAGCAGCTTAGCCCCCTGGCGGGGTCAAGAGACCCAGTACTTC.